This T cell receptor beta chain came from a study of T cell repertoires in cytomegalovirus infection. For the study at large: An indication of both CMV infection and matching HLA type came from public TCR beta signatures. Study-level points and caveats: The ex vivo response was dominated by HLA-C-restricted CMV-specific TCR beta clonotypes. Adding up the frequency of public TCR beta families identified people who carried CMV plus the relevant HLA.

TCRdb called the reads again in MiXCR, with one record for every CDR3 protein. The sample contains 450,000 to 600,000 distinct CDR3 sequences, 11% of which appear only once. This clonotype was recorded at least ten times. The antigen remains undetermined. Source material: PBMCs. This clonotype was obtained from a human donor in good health (CMV status not recorded). Some clones in this sample may be carry-over from other donors' samples.

This chain's CDR3 is CASSLGLDQPQHF. DNA for the CDR3: TGTGCCAGCAGTTTGGGGTTGGATCAGCCCCAGCATTTT. The chain is built from TRBV6-1 and TRBJ1-5, with unresolved D. The CDR3 is made up of 13 amino acids. V was cut by 5 bases and J by 5 bases, with 10 bases left in between. Germline V gene lookup returns CDR1 MNHNS and CDR2 SASEGT.